This T cell receptor beta chain was documented in a study of patients and donors after allogeneic stem cell transplantation. A single record per CDR3 protein comes from TCRdb applying MiXCR to the RT-PCR reads. This sample carries some 160,000 distinct CDR3 sequences, roughly 24% of them seen once, and the ten largest clones take roughly 26%. The CDR3 loop spans 11 amino acids. V lost 8 bases and J 5 bases, leaving 9 bases between the germline ends. The V call is TRBV12-3 or TRBV12-4, the J call TRBJ2-5, with D possibly TRBD2 on 5 matching bases. The material sequenced was blood, either unsorted or a sorted T cell fraction (not recorded which). This clonotype was obtained from a human donor who was either an allogeneic HSCT recipient or a stem cell or donor lymphocyte infusion donor (not recorded which). It is not recorded whose cells these are; they may come from a transplant donor. DNA of the CDR3: TGTGCCAGCGGGAGTCGGGAGACCCAGTACTTC. Translation: CASGSRETQYF.